The rows below give T cell receptor beta chains drawn from one sample of a study of cytomegalovirus exposure and HLA in healthy donors. Clones were sequenced by immunoSEQ multiplex PCR, and TCRdb holds only the in-frame ones, with some missing. Here the sample spans about 120,000 clones, over 70% being singletons. Sequences were obtained from PBMCs. The receptors originated from a woman younger than 30 in good health and CMV-seronegative. Each CDR3 is given with its conserved first and last residue. D genes are given only for firm matches. Clone size is shown for a subset of rows, as once, few, many or a class of expanded clone.

CDR3,DNA,D,V,size,J
CASSTQTPGGSGNTIYF,TGTGCCAGCAGTACCCAAACCCCAGGGGGCTCTGGAAACACCATATATTTT,TRBD1,TRBV2,-,TRBJ1-3
CASSTPTGPNSPLHF,TGCGCCAGCAGCACCCCGACAGGCCCCAATTCACCCCTCCACTTT,-,TRBV5-1,-,TRBJ1-6
CSATRRGNTEAFF,TGCAGCGCCACACGGAGGGGGAACACTGAAGCTTTCTTT,-,TRBV29-1,-,TRBJ1-1
CASSSGTGGRNEQFF,TGCGCCAGCAGCTCAGGGACAGGGGGCCGGAATGAGCAGTTCTTC,TRBD1,TRBV5-1,-,TRBJ2-1
CASSPYGDDSGDTEAFF,TGTGCCAGCAGCCCGTATGGCGATGACTCTGGGGACACCGAAGCTTTCTTT,-,TRBV13,-,TRBJ1-1
CASSYSTQGVRRQYF,TGTGCCAGCAGTTACTCGACGCAGGGGGTTCGACGGCAGTACTTC,TRBD1,TRBV6-5,-,TRBJ2-7
CASRLTGPEAFF,TGTGCCAGCAGGTTGACAGGCCCTGAAGCTTTCTTT,-,TRBV2,-,TRBJ1-1
CASSLTGGETQYF,TGTGCCAGCAGTTTAACAGGGGGCGAGACCCAGTACTTC,TRBD1,TRBV27,-,TRBJ2-5
CASSQRFDRVGEQYF,TGTGCCAGCAGCCAACGTTTCGACAGGGTGGGAGAGCAGTACTTC,TRBD1,TRBV14,-,TRBJ2-7
CASSPSLLTRQGTDTQYF,TGTGCCAGCAGCCCGAGCCTGTTGACAAGACAGGGCACAGATACGCAGTATTTT,-,TRBV7-9,few,TRBJ2-3
CAWMGVAWGPYGYTF,TGTGCCTGGATGGGGGTAGCTTGGGGGCCCTATGGCTACACCTTC,-,TRBV30,-,TRBJ1-2
CASSLWTVLNYGYTF,TGTGCCAGCAGTCTATGGACAGTCCTAAACTATGGCTACACCTTC,-,TRBV2,-,TRBJ1-2
CASSYGLNYGYTF,TGTGCCAGCAGTTACGGGCTTAACTATGGCTACACCTTC,-,TRBV6-5,-,TRBJ1-2
CASSLPTQRDTPFYEQYF,TGTGCCAGCAGTTTACCCACTCAGCGGGACACGCCCTTCTACGAGCAGTACTTC,-,TRBV28,-,TRBJ2-7
CASTKDSSRSRTQYF,TGTGCCAGCACCAAAGACTCTAGCAGGAGTAGGACGCAGTATTTT,-,TRBV9,-,TRBJ2-3
CASSPSGTRWTGANVLTF,TGTGCCAGCAGCCCCTCCGGGACAAGATGGACCGGGGCCAACGTCCTGACTTTC,-,TRBV7-8,-,TRBJ2-6
CASSQGPGRHHYEQYF,TGCGCCAGCAGCCAAGGACCCGGGAGGCATCACTACGAGCAGTACTTC,TRBD2,TRBV4-1,-,TRBJ2-7
CASSSQGNNEQFF,TGTGCCAGCAGCTCACAGGGGAACAATGAGCAGTTCTTC,TRBD1,TRBV11-3,-,TRBJ2-1
CASSASGGATDTQYF,TGTGCCAGCAGCGCTAGCGGGGGGGCAACAGATACGCAGTATTTT,TRBD2,TRBV9,-,TRBJ2-3
CASSEFSSYEQYF,TGTGCCAGCAGTGAATTCAGCTCCTACGAGCAGTACTTC,-,TRBV2,-,TRBJ2-7
CASRLKSTGISEKLFF,TGTGCCAGTAGGCTCAAATCCACAGGGATAAGTGAAAAACTGTTTTTT,-,TRBV19,-,TRBJ1-4
CASSQVTGGTNTEAFF,TGTGCCAGCAGCCAAGTGACGGGAGGGACGAACACTGAAGCTTTCTTT,-,TRBV4-2,few,TRBJ1-1
CSVLTGPYEQYF,TGCAGCGTTCTGACAGGGCCCTACGAGCAGTACTTC,TRBD1,TRBV29-1,-,TRBJ2-7
CASSLGTANTEAFF,TGTGCCAGCAGCTTGGGGACAGCTAACACTGAAGCTTTCTTT,TRBD1,TRBV11-1,-,TRBJ1-1
CASTPGGMNTEAFF,TGTGCCAGCACCCCCGGGGGTATGAACACTGAAGCTTTCTTT,-,TRBV28,-,TRBJ1-1
CASSPFSPSYGYTF,TGTGCCAGCAGCCCCTTTAGCCCCTCCTACGGCTACACCTTC,-,TRBV6-5,-,TRBJ1-2
CAISDGVLTGTGEETQYF,TGTGCCATCAGTGATGGGGTCCTAACCGGGACAGGAGAAGAGACCCAGTACTTC,TRBD1,TRBV10-3,-,TRBJ2-5
CASIIGGEETQYF,TGTGCCAGCATAATTGGCGGGGAGGAGACCCAGTACTTC,-,TRBV2,-,TRBJ2-5
CASSSSTGRFGELFF,-,-,TRBV5-4,-,TRBJ2-2
CASSTWVGVGSTEAFF,TGTGCCAGCAGCACCTGGGTAGGGGTGGGTAGCACTGAAGCTTTCTTT,-,TRBV11-2,once,TRBJ1-1
CASSFITGTGKETQYF,TGTGCCAGCAGCTTCATCACCGGGACAGGGAAAGAGACCCAGTACTTC,TRBD1,TRBV7-6,-,TRBJ2-5
CASSSQVAGQPQHF,TGTGCCAGCAGCTCCCAGGTGGCGGGACAGCCCCAGCATTTT,-,TRBV28,-,TRBJ1-5
CASSLSTGQSNQPQHF,TGTGCCAGCAGTTTATCTACCGGACAGTCCAATCAGCCCCAGCATTTT,-,TRBV28,-,TRBJ1-5
CASSLQASPPDTQYF,TGCGCCAGCAGCTTGCAAGCATCCCCACCAGATACGCAGTATTTT,-,TRBV5-1,-,TRBJ2-3
CAWTSGVSYEQYF,TGTGCCTGGACCAGCGGGGTCTCCTACGAGCAGTACTTC,TRBD2,TRBV30,-,TRBJ2-7
CASGRQGTYEQYF,TGTGCCAGCGGTCGACAGGGGACCTACGAGCAGTACTTC,TRBD1,TRBV6-1,-,TRBJ2-7
CASSPDRGLSGYTF,TGTGCCAGCTCACCAGACAGGGGGCTCTCTGGCTACACCTTC,TRBD1,TRBV18,few,TRBJ1-2
CASSPGTGGLISGNTIYF,TGTGCCAGCAGCCCGGGGACAGGGGGCCTAATCTCTGGAAACACCATATATTTT,TRBD1,TRBV7-2,-,TRBJ1-3
CASSSISRTGGDEQYF,TGTGCCAGCAGTTCCATATCCCGGACAGGGGGCGACGAGCAGTACTTC,TRBD1,TRBV28,once,TRBJ2-7
CASMLGQGGTEAFF,TGTGCCAGCATGCTGGGACAGGGTGGGACTGAAGCTTTCTTT,TRBD1,TRBV2,-,TRBJ1-1
CASFRDSPLHF,TGCGCCAGCTTCCGCGATTCACCCCTCCACTTT,-,TRBV10-1,once,TRBJ1-6
CASSYSETEVYGYTF,TGTGCCAGCAGTTACTCGGAGACAGAAGTTTATGGCTACACCTTC,-,TRBV6-5,-,TRBJ1-2
CASSLGNTEAFF,TGTGCCAGCAGCCTCGGTAACACTGAAGCTTTCTTT,-,TRBV25-1,few,TRBJ1-1